The 8 T cell receptor beta chains below come from one sample, sequenced in a study of identical twins. TCRdb re-called the 5' RACE reads through MiXCR, storing one row per CDR3 protein. The sample has approximately 620,000 distinct CDR3 sequences; 8.5% to 9.5% are singletons. This same sample was also taken into another study, of yellow fever vaccine responses in identical twins.

The sample comprised PBMCs. These TCRs come from a woman between 18 and 29 years old in good health.

The chain employs TRBV4-3 and TRBJ2-1, with D unclear. The CDR3 is made up of 14 amino acids. The germline CDR1 and CDR2 sequences are LGHNA and YSLEER. Trimming removed 1 base at V and 8 bases at J, with 12 bases between. The CDR3 reads CASSQVPLNDEQFF. The CDR3 DNA reads as TGCGCCAGCAGCCAAGTCCCCTTGAACGATGAGCAGTTCTTC.

This clonotype has a handful of counts. The rearrangement uses TRBV6-2 or TRBV6-3 and TRBJ2-7; TRBD2 agrees at 10 bases. Unmatched junction bases numbered 9, after V lost 5 bases and J lost 2 bases. This CDR3 contains 16 residues. CDR1 is MNHEY, CDR2 SVGEGT, per germline. In nucleotides, the CDR3 is TGTGCCAGCAGTCCGGGACTAGCGAGGGGCACCTACGAGCAGTACTTC. This encodes CASSPGLARGTYEQYF.

The chain couples TRBV11-2 to TRBJ2-3; TRBD2 aligns across 13 bases. Trimming removed 3 bases from V and 8 bases from J; junction bases left unmatched: 8. The CDR3 consists of 16 residues. Germline V gene data show CDR1 as SGHAT and CDR2 as FQNNGV. For the CDR3, the DNA is TGTGCCAGCAGCTTCCGGGGGACTAGCGGGATCGGTACGCAGTATTTT. It yields the protein CASSFRGTSGIGTQYF. Using reference TRBV11-2 and TRBJ2-3 for the parts outside the CDR3, the full variable domain is EAGVAQSPRYKIIEKRQSVAFWCNPISGHATLYWYQQILGQGPKLLIQFQNNGVVDDSQLPKDRFSAERLKGVDSTLKIQPAKLEDSAVYLCASSFRGTSGIGTQYFGPGTRLTVL.

This clonotype was found a few times. This rearrangement joins TRBV6-2 or TRBV6-3 to TRBJ1-5; 8 nucleotides line up with TRBD1. The trim removed 7 bases at V and 0 bases at J, leaving 8 bases unmatched. Germline lookup yields CDR1 MNHEY and CDR2 SVGEGT. The CDR3 is made up of 16 amino acids. CDR3 coding DNA: TGTGCCAGCACCAATAACAGGGGGTATAGCAATCAGCCCCAGCATTTT. It yields the protein CASTNNRGYSNQPQHF.

This clonotype was recorded a few times. The V and J genes are TRBV5-1 and TRBJ2-1; the match to TRBD2 covers 11 bases. The V and J ends lost 4 bases and 3 bases, in that order; junction bases with no gene match: 3. The length of the CDR3 is 15 residues. The germline V gene has CDR1 SGHRS and CDR2 YFSETQ. The CDR3 DNA reads TGCGCCAGCAGCACTCTAGCGGGAGGCTACAATGAGCAGTTCTTC. It is translated as CASSTLAGGYNEQFF.

This clonotype was seen a few times. The genes are TRBV19 and TRBJ2-7, with 7 bases lining up with TRBD1. Trimming took 10 bases from V and 5 from J; bases not matched to a gene: 8. Germline V lookup: CDR1 LNHDA, CDR2 SQIVND (reference sequence). This CDR3 contains 12 residues. CDR3 protein: CAIFDRVNEQYF. CDR3 nucleotide sequence: TGTGCCATCTTCGACAGGGTCAACGAGCAGTACTTC.

This clonotype was seen more than once but under ten times. The chain couples TRBV11-1 to TRBJ2-7; possibly TRBD1 for D (7 bases). V was pared by 5 bases and J by 0 bases, with 26 bases between. CDR1 is SGHAT, CDR2 FQDESV, per germline (reference sequence). The CDR3 contains 19 residues. Here the CDR3 DNA reads TGTGCCAGCAGCCCACGGCTTAGGGGGCCACAGCGGGCCTCCTACGAGCAGTACTTC. It specifies CASSPRLRGPQRASYEQYF.

V usage is TRBV4-2 and J usage is TRBJ2-7; 14 nucleotides agree with TRBD2. J gave up 0 bases and V 3 bases, and 7 bases lay outside the gene matches. CDR1 is LGHNA and CDR2 is YNFKEQ in the germline V gene. The CDR3 is 18 residues long. The CDR3 DNA is TGTGCCAGCAGCCAGGCCGGACTAGCGGGAGGAACCTCCTACGAGCAGTACTTC. Translation: CASSQAGLAGGTSYEQYF.